A single sample gave rise to the 24 T cell receptor beta chains below, sequenced in a study of cytomegalovirus exposure and HLA in healthy donors (dated by TCRdb to between 2016 and 2019). Preparation of the library involved the immunoSEQ multiplex PCR assay. For the multiplex PCR, a mixture combining 60 forward primers for TCR Vbeta segments and 13 reverse primers for TCR Jbeta segments was used. Held by TCRdb, this immuneACCESS table contains in-frame sequences only and omits some clones. Under half of the omission traces to an unresolved V gene where checked; the cause of the rest is unknown. The sample includes some 200,000 clones, with approximately 85% observed a single time. The biggest ten clones account for around 1.6% of the sample. The specimen sequenced was PBMCs. The receptors were gathered from a girl aged 10-17 years in good health and CMV-seropositive.

The rearrangement links TRBV21-1 to TRBJ1-2; the DNA was not compared with TRBD1, the D call given in the table. TRBV21-1 is noted as a pseudogene. The CDR3 contains 16 residues. DNA of the CDR3: TGTGCCAGCAGCACCCGCCTCCAGGATCCTCGCTATGGCTACACCTTC. Protein sequence: CASSTRLQDPRYGYTF.

As concerns this clone: The same CDR3 is also encoded by other DNA sequences in this sample. The CDR3 DNA is TGTGCCTGGAGTCTCCGACAGGGCGGGAATTCACCCCTCCACTTT. This sequence encodes CAWSLRQGGNSPLHF. The chain joins TRBV30 to TRBJ1-6; 7 nucleotides match TRBD1. J was trimmed by 7 bases and V by 2 bases; bases with no gene match: 8. CDR1 and CDR2 from the germline V gene are GTSNPN and SVGIG (reference sequence). The CDR3 totals 15 residues.

This clone has a handful of counts. V and J are TRBV10-2 and TRBJ2-7, with 7 bases lining up with TRBD2. In germline, CDR1 is WSHSY, CDR2 SAAADI. The length of the CDR3 is 15 residues. J was trimmed by 6 bases and V by 3 bases; bases with no gene match: 11. CDR3 sequence (DNA): TGCGCCAGCAGTGACCGGTCCCAGCGGGGAAGCGAGCAGTACTTC. Its protein product is CASSDRSQRGSEQYF.

The rearrangement links TRBV10-3 to TRBJ2-7, with no clear D. CDR3 length: 13 amino acids. V lost 7 bases and J lost 0, with 10 bases in between. CDR1 ENHRY and CDR2 SYGVKD come from the germline V gene. CDR3 region: CAITSGSSYEQYF. The DNA for the CDR3 is TGTGCCATCACCTCAGGTAGCTCCTACGAGCAGTACTTC.

This clone has a single count. The genes are TRBV7-8 and TRBJ2-7; 10 bases are shared with TRBD1. CDR1 is SGHVS and CDR2 is FQNEAQ in the germline V gene. This CDR3 spans 15 amino acids. J gave up 3 bases and V 7 bases, and 9 bases lay outside the gene matches. The CDR3 sequence: CASTTGTGALYEQYF. The CDR3 DNA sequence: TGTGCCAGCACCACCGGGACAGGGGCCCTCTACGAGCAGTACTTC.

V and J are TRBV27 and TRBJ1-6; D perhaps matches TRBD1 (5 bases). V gave up 6 bases and J gave up 0 bases, with 12 bases separating them. The CDR3 runs 16 residues. Germline V gene data show CDR1 as MNHEY and CDR2 as SMNVEV (reference sequence). CDR3 region: CASSPGGYSYNSPLHF. CDR3 sequence (DNA): TGTGCCAGCAGCCCGGGGGGGTACTCCTATAATTCACCCCTCCACTTT.

In its sample, this clone was seen once. V usage is TRBV10-1 and J usage is TRBJ2-3; a weak D match, TRBD2 (6 bases). Germline CDR1 is WNHNN and CDR2 is SYGVQD (reference sequence). This CDR3 spans 17 amino acids. Trimming shortened V by 3 bases and J by 4 bases, and 20 bases separated the two germline ends. CDR3 in DNA: TGCGCCAGCAGTGATAGGTTGCGGGATTCGGGGGCAGATACGCAGTATTTT. Translated, it gives CASSDRLRDSGADTQYF.

The chain recombines TRBV5-4 with TRBJ2-7; 16 positions agree with TRBD2. Germline CDR1 is SGHNT and CDR2 is YYREEE (reference sequence). This CDR3 region has 17 residues. The junction had 9 bases not matched to a gene; V was cut back by 3 bases and J by 6 bases. CDR3 DNA sequence: TGTGCCAGCAGCTCCACCGGGACTAGCGGGGGGGCAGTCGAGCAGTACTTC. Its translation: CASSSTGTSGGAVEQYF.

This chain uses TRBV13 with TRBJ2-2; D not certain. Germline lookup yields CDR1 PRHDT and CDR2 FYEKMQ (reference sequence). V lost 3 bases to trimming and J lost 5 bases, with 4 bases between them. This CDR3 has 12 amino acids. The DNA of the CDR3 is TGTGCCAGCAGCTTGCGAACCGGGGAGCTGTTTTTT. Amino acids: CASSLRTGELFF. Filled out from reference TRBV13 and TRBJ2-2, the complete variable domain reads AAGVIQSPRHLIKEKRETATLKCYPIPRHDTVYWYQQGPGQDPQFLISFYEKMQSDKGSIPDRFSAQQFSDYHSELNMSSLELGDSALYFCASSLRTGELFFGEGSRLTVL.

The rearrangement links TRBV29-1 to TRBJ1-2; TRBD1 is a possible D gene (5 bases). The length of the CDR3 is 13 residues. Between the trimmed V and J ends, which lost 3 bases and 5 bases, there was a span of 13 bases. Germline lookup yields CDR1 SQVTM and CDR2 ANQGSEA. The CDR3 protein is CSVEGRARYGYTF. CDR3 sequence (DNA): TGCAGCGTTGAGGGCAGGGCGAGGTATGGCTACACCTTC. Using reference TRBV29-1 and TRBJ1-2 for the parts outside the CDR3, the full variable domain is SAVISQKPSRDICQRGTSLTIQCQVDSQVTMMFWYRQQPGQSLTLIATANQGSEATYESGFVIDKFPISRPNLTFSTLTVSNMSPEDSSIYLCSVEGRARYGYTFGSGTRLTVV.

This rearrangement joins TRBV30 to TRBJ2-7; D is possibly TRBD2 (7 bases). Trimming removed 0 bases from V and 5 bases from J, with 14 bases in between. The CDR3 extends over 14 amino acids. Germline V gene sequence: CDR1 GTSNPN, CDR2 SVGIG (reference sequence). The CDR3 is CAWSVMGGDNEQYF. DNA for the CDR3: TGTGCCTGGAGTGTGATGGGAGGGGACAACGAGCAGTACTTC.

The chain has TRBV11-2 and TRBJ1-5; D gene uncertain. Trimming pared 3 bases from V and 7 bases from J, leaving 13 bases between. This CDR3 has 14 residues. Per germline, CDR1 SGHAT and CDR2 FQNNGV. CDR3 in DNA: TGTGCCAGCAGCTTCCCCGCGGTGAGGCAGCCCCAGCATTTT. Translated: CASSFPAVRQPQHF.

This clone appeared a few times. The CDR3, as DNA: TGTGCCATCAGTGATCTGTTTTGGCTCCTCCCCTATGGCTACACCTTC. Amino acid sequence: CAISDLFWLLPYGYTF. The rearrangement links TRBV10-3 to TRBJ1-2; D not certain. The germline V gene encodes CDR1 ENHRY and CDR2 SYGVKD. The V end lost 3 bases, the J end lost 4 bases, and 18 bases lay between the germline ends. CDR3 size: 16 residues.

The chain joins TRBV10-2 to TRBJ2-5; 8 bases align to TRBD2. The CDR3 has 16 amino acids. The germline gives CDR1 WSHSY, CDR2 SAAADI. V lost 3 bases, J lost 1 base, and 7 bases stayed unmatched. CDR3: CASSDLARGGQETQYF. CDR3 DNA sequence: TGCGCCAGCAGTGACTTGGCCCGGGGGGGCCAAGAGACCCAGTACTTC.

This clone has more than one count but fewer than ten. This sequence joins TRBV2 and TRBJ1-5; no reliable D call. Trimming pared 5 bases from V and 7 bases from J, leaving 12 bases between. CDR3 length: 13 residues. The germline CDR1 and CDR2 sequences are SNHLY and FYNNEI. CDR3 nucleotide sequence: TGTGCCAGCAGTCTCCAGGATGAGCAGCCCCAGCATTTT. It is translated as CASSLQDEQPQHF.

The chain joins TRBV11-3 to TRBJ2-5; D gene ambiguous. CDR3 length: 12 amino acids. The V gene's germline CDR1 is SGHNT and CDR2 YENEEA. Trimming left V 3 bases short and J 3 bases short, with 5 bases between. CDR3: CASSLAKETQYF. CDR3 in DNA: TGTGCCAGCAGCTTGGCAAAAGAGACCCAGTACTTC.

V usage is TRBV4-3 and J usage is TRBJ2-5, with a tentative D call TRBD2 (5 bases). Germline CDR1 and CDR2: LGHNA and YSLEER. V shed 2 bases and J shed 2 bases, with 18 bases lying between them. The CDR3 has 17 residues. The CDR3: CASSQSHGGGAQETQYF. In DNA, the CDR3 is TGCGCCAGCAGCCAATCCCACGGCGGAGGAGCTCAAGAGACCCAGTACTTC.

The gene calls are TRBV9 and TRBJ2-1; 8 bases match TRBD2. CDR1 SGDLS and CDR2 YYNGEE come from the germline V gene. The junction had 7 bases not matched to a gene; V was cut back by 4 bases and J by 4 bases. There are 15 residues in the CDR3. CDR3 loop: CASSQPKRGYNEQFF. Here the CDR3 DNA reads TGTGCCAGCAGCCAGCCCAAGCGGGGGTACAATGAGCAGTTCTTC.

The chain is built from TRBV6-5 and TRBJ2-1; D might be TRBD1 (6 bases). V was pared by 2 bases and J by 4 bases, with 15 bases between. The V gene's germline CDR1 is MNHEY and CDR2 SVGAGI. The CDR3 sequence is 16 residues long. The CDR3 DNA reads as TGTGCCAGCAGTTACAGTCTGGGGGCCGGGTACAATGAGCAGTTCTTC. Translated, it gives CASSYSLGAGYNEQFF.

The rearrangement links TRBV29-1 to TRBJ2-7; 9 bases align to TRBD1. The CDR3 extends over 16 amino acids. J gave up 4 bases and V 0 bases, and 10 bases lay outside the gene matches. Germline loops: CDR1 SQVTM, CDR2 ANQGSEA. As DNA, the CDR3 is TGCAGCGTTGAAGACAACCCACAGGGGGCGCCTTACGAGCAGTACTTC. It codes for CSVEDNPQGAPYEQYF.

This chain connects TRBV4-2 to TRBJ2-7; a possible D gene is TRBD1 (7 bases). Per germline, CDR1 LGHNA and CDR2 YNFKEQ. The V gene lost 4 bases and the J gene lost 3 bases, with 13 bases spanning the gap. There are 14 residues in the CDR3. This CDR3 is CASSPGGQNYEQYF. CDR3 nucleotides: TGTGCCAGCAGCCCCGGGGGACAGAACTACGAGCAGTACTTC.

V is TRBV27 and J is TRBJ2-3, with 8 bases that match TRBD1. This CDR3 is 16 amino acids long. Germline-derived CDR1 and CDR2 are MNHEY and SMNVEV (reference sequence). The ends lost 3 bases at V and 5 bases at J; junction bases unmatched: 10. The CDR3 loop reads CASSFWQGAGRDTQYF. The CDR3, as DNA: TGTGCCAGCAGTTTTTGGCAGGGGGCTGGAAGAGATACGCAGTATTTT.

The chain employs TRBV5-1 and TRBJ2-2; D is perhaps TRBD2 (5 bases). Per the germline V gene, CDR1 is SGHRS and CDR2 is YFSETQ. This CDR3 contains 14 residues. The germline V and J ends were trimmed by 1 base and 7 bases, with 11 bases remaining between them. CDR3 protein: CASSLLRASGELFF. The CDR3 nucleotides read TGCGCCAGCAGCTTGTTGAGGGCGAGCGGGGAGCTGTTTTTT.

This clone was counted a few times. DNA for the CDR3: TGTGCCAGCAGCTTAGACAGGGTAGGCACTGAAGCTTTCTTT. Protein product: CASSLDRVGTEAFF. The rearrangement joins TRBV11-2 to TRBJ1-1; D perhaps matches TRBD1 (5 bases). This CDR3 region has 14 residues. Germline V gene sequence: CDR1 SGHAT, CDR2 FQNNGV. V lost 0 bases and J 4 bases, leaving 9 bases between the germline ends.